These 23 T cell receptor beta chains came from one sample sequenced in a study of T-cell memory formation after mild COVID-19. TCRdb re-analysed the 5' RACE reads in MiXCR, keeping a single row per CDR3 protein. The sample lists roughly 300,000 distinct CDR3 sequences; roughly an eighth were seen once. The sequencing sample was made of PBMCs or a T cell subset sorted from them (not recorded which). The receptors stem from a young man who had mild COVID-19 (a few samples of this study predate the infection). Cell type and time point are not known.

This clonotype appeared many times. The chain is built from TRBV7-9 and TRBJ2-7, with unresolved D. The germline CDR1 and CDR2 sequences are SEHNR and FQNEAQ (reference sequence). The CDR3 extends over 11 amino acids. Trimming stripped 3 bases from V and 7 bases from J, with 7 bases between. CDR3 nucleotide sequence: TGTGCCAGCAGCTTGTCCCTAGAGCAGTACTTC. Its translation: CASSLSLEQYF.

This chain joins TRBV12-3 or TRBV12-4 and TRBJ2-1; D gene unclear. Trimming cost V 3 bases and J 2 bases, with 8 bases left between them. There are 14 residues in the CDR3. CDR3: CASSFGAAYNEQFF. CDR3 sequence (DNA): TGTGCCAGCAGTTTCGGTGCCGCCTACAATGAGCAGTTCTTC.

The chain carries TRBV5-6 and TRBJ2-7; maybe TRBD2 (7 bases). Trimming took off 3 bases at V and 3 bases at J, with 16 bases between the two ends. This CDR3 contains 15 residues. The germline gives CDR1 SGHDT, CDR2 YYEEEE. The CDR3 protein is CASSYGRGAYYEQYV. CDR3 nucleotide sequence: TGTGCCAGCAGCTACGGACGGGGGGCCTACTACGAGCAGTACGTC.

V is TRBV20-1 and J is TRBJ2-1; 10 nucleotides line up with TRBD2. Germline V gene lookup returns CDR1 DFQATT and CDR2 SNEGSKA (reference sequence). V lost 6 bases to trimming and J lost 13 bases; unmatched junction nucleotides: 12. The CDR3 is 13 amino acids. The CDR3 nucleotides are TGCAGTGCGCGGGTTAGGAGCGGGGGGGCCCAGTTCTTC. Amino acid sequence: CSARVRSGGAQFF.

V and J are TRBV24-1 and TRBJ2-1; TRBD2 matches at 7 bases. V trimming: 5 bases; J trimming: 3 bases; junction bases outside the gene matches: 3. The germline CDR1 and CDR2 sequences are KGHDR and SFDVKD. The length of the CDR3 is 14 residues. The CDR3, as DNA: TGTGCCACCAGTGCCAGCGGGATCTACAATGAGCAGTTCTTC. It specifies CATSASGIYNEQFF.

This clonotype came up many times. The J gene is TRBJ2-1, the V gene TRBV21-1; the table's D call, TRBD2, was not checked against the DNA. TRBV21-1 is shown as a pseudogene. CDR3 length: 15 residues. CDR3 residues: CASSKGASLPHEQFF. CDR3 in DNA: TGTGCCAGCAGCAAAGGCGCTAGCCTCCCCCATGAGCAGTTCTTC.

This clonotype was recorded only once. The chain couples TRBV9 to TRBJ2-3; D is undetermined. Germline CDR1 and CDR2: SGDLS and YYNGEE. CDR3 length equals 15 residues. Trimming left V 3 bases short and J 0 bases short, with 11 bases between. CDR3 region: CASSGIATSTDTQYF. CDR3 DNA: TGTGCCAGCAGCGGGATAGCTACTAGCACAGATACGCAGTATTTT. Variable domain in full (rest from reference TRBV9 and TRBJ2-3): DSGVTQTPKHLITATGQRVTLRCSPRSGDLSVYWYQQSLDQGLQFLIQYYNGEERAKGNILERFSAQQFPDLHSELNLSSLELGDSALYFCASSGIATSTDTQYFGPGTRLTVL.

A word on this clonotype: One base away lies a much larger clone, so this may be a sequencing read error. The chain combines TRBV9 with TRBJ1-1, with 7 nucleotides matching TRBD1. J gave up 2 bases and V 1 base, and 2 bases lay outside the gene matches. The length of the CDR3 is 14 residues. Germline CDR1 and CDR2: SGDLS and YYNGEE. This chain's CDR3 is CASSVTGANTEAFF. The CDR3 DNA follows: TGTGCCAGCAGCGTAACAGGGGCAAACACTGAAGCTTTCTTT.

The J gene is TRBJ2-3, the V gene TRBV2; 8 bases align to TRBD1. V was pared by 9 bases and J by 4 bases, with 9 bases of the junction left unmatched. This CDR3 is 14 amino acids long. Germline CDR1 is SNHLY and CDR2 is FYNNEI. The CDR3, as DNA: TGTGCCAGTCTTCAGGGGGCTTTCGCAGATACGCAGTATTTT. It specifies CASLQGAFADTQYF.

V usage is TRBV12-3 or TRBV12-4 and J usage is TRBJ1-2, with a tentative D call TRBD1 (6 bases). The CDR3 has 14 amino acids. V was cut by 5 bases and J by 8 bases, with 18 bases left in between. The CDR3 nucleotides are TGTGCCAGCAGTGCCGGGACAAGGTCTAAGGGCTACACCTTC. Protein sequence: CASSAGTRSKGYTF.

This clonotype has a handful of counts. The chain carries TRBV7-6 and TRBJ2-2; TRBD2 might be the D (5 bases). With 7 bases removed from V and 6 bases from J, the gap between germline ends came to 12 bases. The CDR3 is 13 amino acids. The germline V gene has CDR1 SGHVS and CDR2 FNYEAQ. CDR3 nucleotides: TGTGCCAGCACCGAGGGTGGGGCCGGGGAGCTGTTTTTT. Residues: CASTEGGAGELFF.

V usage is TRBV5-1 and J usage is TRBJ2-5; the D gene is possibly TRBD2 (6 bases). There are 15 residues in the CDR3. Trimming took 2 bases from V and 5 from J, leaving 16 bases between them. Germline CDR1 and CDR2: SGHRS and YFSETQ. The DNA of the CDR3 is TGCGCCAGCAGCTTACTGACCGCTGCGGGGGAGACCCAGTACTTC. It encodes CASSLLTAAGETQYF.

Written as DNA, the CDR3 is TGTGCCAGCAGCCCCGCACCGGGACAGGGCTACAATGAGCAGTTCTTC. As protein: CASSPAPGQGYNEQFF. The rearrangement links TRBV5-6 to TRBJ2-1; 9 bases line up with TRBD1. V dropped 4 bases and J dropped 3; count of bases not matched to a gene: 8. Germline V CDR1 and CDR2: SGHDT, YYEEEE. This CDR3 has 16 amino acids.

This chain connects TRBV2 to TRBJ2-5; TRBD1 agrees at 7 bases. Germline trimming cut 7 bases from V and 2 bases from J; bases unmatched to any gene: 7. Germline assignment: CDR1 SNHLY and CDR2 FYNNEI. The CDR3 length is 14 residues. The CDR3 nucleotides read TGTGCCAGCAATAGACAGGGAGTGCAAGAGACCCAGTACTTC. It codes for CASNRQGVQETQYF. Filled out from reference TRBV2 and TRBJ2-5, the complete variable domain reads EPEVTQTPSHQVTQMGQEVILRCVPISNHLYFYWYRQILGQKVEFLVSFYNNEISEKSEIFDDQFSVERPDGSNFTLKIRSTKLEDSAMYFCASNRQGVQETQYFGPGTRLLVL.

Only a few counts were recorded for this clonotype. The rearrangement joins TRBV3-1 to TRBJ2-7; perhaps TRBD1 as D (6 bases). The V gene's germline CDR1 is LGHDT and CDR2 YNNKEL (reference sequence). Trimming left V 1 base short and J 3 bases short, with 10 bases between. CDR3 length: 14 amino acids. CDR3 sequence (DNA): TGTGCCAGCAGCCAAGGAGGGGGATTCTACGAGCAGTACTTC. It encodes CASSQGGGFYEQYF.

This clonotype has only a few counts. The chain links TRBV5-1 to TRBJ2-3; D possibly matches TRBD1 or TRBD2 (5 bases each). Germline assignment: CDR1 SGHRS and CDR2 YFSETQ. V lost 4 bases and J lost 1, with 10 bases in between. There are 14 residues in the CDR3. The CDR3 region has the DNA TGCGCCAGCAGCATCCGGGACCGCACAGATACGCAGTATTTT. Translated: CASSIRDRTDTQYF.

The chain couples TRBV4-1 to TRBJ1-2; D not certain. Looked up from germline, CDR1 is MGHRA and CDR2 is YSYEKL. The CDR3 has 14 residues. The V and J ends lost 0 bases and 6 bases respectively, with 11 bases between them. CDR3 DNA: TGCGCCAGCAGCCAAGATTCGGCAGTACATGGCTACACCTTC. This gives the protein CASSQDSAVHGYTF.

The rearrangement links TRBV11-1 to TRBJ2-3; 7 bases agree with TRBD2. CDR1 SGHAT and CDR2 FQDESV come from the germline V gene (reference sequence). V lost 4 bases to trimming and J lost 1 base; unmatched junction nucleotides: 11. The CDR3 is 17 residues long. The CDR3 coding sequence is TGTGCCAGCAGCTCAAGCGGTGGGCTAGCGGGCACAGATACGCAGTATTTT. It encodes CASSSSGGLAGTDTQYF. The whole variable domain, remainder taken from reference TRBV11-1 and TRBJ2-3, is EAEVAQSPRYKITEKSQAVAFWCDPISGHATLYWYRQILGQGPELLVQFQDESVVDDSQLPKDRFSAERLKGVDSTLKIQPAELGDSAMYLCASSSSGGLAGTDTQYFGPGTRLTVL.

The V call is TRBV5-1, the J call TRBJ2-1; tentative D call: TRBD1 (6 bases). The germline V gene has CDR1 SGHRS and CDR2 YFSETQ. Trimming left V 0 bases short and J 2 bases short, with 9 bases between. The CDR3 has 15 residues. The CDR3 region is CASSLVQGPYNEQFF. CDR3 nucleotide sequence: TGCGCCAGCAGCTTGGTTCAGGGGCCCTACAATGAGCAGTTCTTC.

This clonotype has a count of ten or more. V and J are TRBV7-2 and TRBJ1-5, with D maybe TRBD1 (5 bases). The germline V gene encodes CDR1 SGHTA and CDR2 FQGNSA. Trimming cost V 2 bases and J 5 bases, with 10 bases left between them. The CDR3 runs 14 residues. The CDR3: CASSLYGADQPQHF. The CDR3 bases are TGTGCCAGCAGCTTATACGGGGCGGATCAGCCCCAGCATTTT.

This clonotype was picked up a small number of times. The chain is built from TRBV6-5 and TRBJ1-1; 7 bases fit TRBD1. CDR3 size: 13 residues. CDR1 and CDR2 from the germline V gene are MNHEY and SVGAGI. The V segment lost 10 bases and the J segment 5 bases; nucleotides outside the gene matches: 10. The CDR3, as DNA: TGTGCCACCAATGGGTACAGGGGAACTGAAGCTTTCTTT. It encodes CATNGYRGTEAFF.

This clonotype has just a few counts. In DNA form, the CDR3 reads TGCGCCAGCAGCCTGGGACTAGCGGGGGCCGGGGAGCTGTTTTTT. It encodes CASSLGLAGAGELFF. The chain links TRBV4-1 to TRBJ2-2; TRBD2 aligns across 14 bases. V dropped 4 bases and J dropped 6; count of bases not matched to a gene: 1. This CDR3 contains 15 residues. Germline-derived CDR1 and CDR2 are MGHRA and YSYEKL.

This clonotype was seen a few times. The chain recombines TRBV2 with TRBJ2-7; 8 bases agree with TRBD1. Germline V gene sequence: CDR1 SNHLY, CDR2 FYNNEI. J gave up 5 bases and V 6 bases, and 6 bases lay outside the gene matches. This CDR3 contains 13 residues. CDR3 sequence reads: CASRYRGFHEQYV. The CDR3 region has the DNA TGTGCCAGCAGGTACAGGGGGTTCCACGAGCAGTACGTC.